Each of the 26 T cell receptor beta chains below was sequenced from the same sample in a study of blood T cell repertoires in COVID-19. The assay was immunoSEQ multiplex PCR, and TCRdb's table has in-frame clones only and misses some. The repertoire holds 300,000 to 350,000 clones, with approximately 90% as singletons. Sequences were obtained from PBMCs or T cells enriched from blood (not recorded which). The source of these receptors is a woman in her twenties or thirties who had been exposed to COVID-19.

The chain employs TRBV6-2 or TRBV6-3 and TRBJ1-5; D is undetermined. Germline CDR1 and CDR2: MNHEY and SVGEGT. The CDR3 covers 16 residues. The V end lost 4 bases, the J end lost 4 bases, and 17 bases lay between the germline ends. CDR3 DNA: TGTGCCAGCAGTTCAATGGTCCTTCAGCGGAATCAGCCCCAGCATTTT. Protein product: CASSSMVLQRNQPQHF.

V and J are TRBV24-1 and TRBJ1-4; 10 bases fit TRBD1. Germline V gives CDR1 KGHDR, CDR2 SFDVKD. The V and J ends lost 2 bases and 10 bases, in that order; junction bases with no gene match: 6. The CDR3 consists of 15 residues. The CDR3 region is CATSDSGTGEGKLFF. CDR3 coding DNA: TGTGCCACCAGTGATTCTGGGACAGGGGAGGGAAAACTGTTTTTT.

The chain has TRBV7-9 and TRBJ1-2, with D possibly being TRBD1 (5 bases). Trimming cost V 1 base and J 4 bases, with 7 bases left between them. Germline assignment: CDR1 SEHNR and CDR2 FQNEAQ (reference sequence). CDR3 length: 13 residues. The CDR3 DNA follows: TGTGCCAGCAGCTTAGAGGGGCTCTATGGCTACACCTTC. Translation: CASSLEGLYGYTF. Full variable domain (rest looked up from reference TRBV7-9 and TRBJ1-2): DTGVSQNPRHKITKRGQNVTFRCDPISEHNRLYWYRQTLGQGPEFLTYFQNEAQLEKSRLLSDRFSAERPKGSFSTLEIQRTEQGDSAMYLCASSLEGLYGYTFGSGTRLTVV.

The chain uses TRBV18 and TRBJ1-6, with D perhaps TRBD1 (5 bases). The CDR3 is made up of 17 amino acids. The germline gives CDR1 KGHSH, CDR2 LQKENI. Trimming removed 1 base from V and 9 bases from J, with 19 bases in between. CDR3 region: CASSPRHGAGMASPLHF. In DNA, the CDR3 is TGTGCCAGCTCACCACGGCACGGGGCGGGAATGGCTTCACCCCTCCACTTT.

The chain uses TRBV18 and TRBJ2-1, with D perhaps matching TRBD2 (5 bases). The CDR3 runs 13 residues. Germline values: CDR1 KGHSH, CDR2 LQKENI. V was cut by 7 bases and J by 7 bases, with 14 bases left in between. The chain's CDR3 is CASFGRRENEQFF. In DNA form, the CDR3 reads TGTGCCAGCTTTGGACGTCGGGAAAATGAGCAGTTCTTC. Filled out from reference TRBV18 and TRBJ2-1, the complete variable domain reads NAGVMQNPRHLVRRRGQEARLRCSPMKGHSHVYWYRQLPEEGLKFMVYLQKENIIDESGMPKERFSAEFPKEGPSILRIQQVVRGDSAAYFCASFGRRENEQFFGPGTRLTVL.

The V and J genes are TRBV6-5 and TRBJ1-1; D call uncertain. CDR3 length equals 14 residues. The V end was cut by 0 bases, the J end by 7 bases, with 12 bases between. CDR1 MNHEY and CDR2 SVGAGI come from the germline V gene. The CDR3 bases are TGTGCCAGCAGTTACTCCCGCATTGTCGGTGAAGCTTTCTTT. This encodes CASSYSRIVGEAFF.

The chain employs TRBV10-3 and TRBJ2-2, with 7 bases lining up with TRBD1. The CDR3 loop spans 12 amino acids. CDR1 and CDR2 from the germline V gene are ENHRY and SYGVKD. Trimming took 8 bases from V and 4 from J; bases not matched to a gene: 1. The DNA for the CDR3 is TGTGCCATCCGGGACAGCACCGGGGAGCTGTTTTTT. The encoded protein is CAIRDSTGELFF.

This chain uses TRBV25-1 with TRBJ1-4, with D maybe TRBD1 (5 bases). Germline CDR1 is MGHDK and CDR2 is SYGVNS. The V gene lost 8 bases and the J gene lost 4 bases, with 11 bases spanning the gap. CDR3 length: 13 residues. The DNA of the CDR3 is TGTGCCAGCGGGGGGGGGATTAATGAAAAACTGTTTTTT. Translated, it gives CASGGGINEKLFF. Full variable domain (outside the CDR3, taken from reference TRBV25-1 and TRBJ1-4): EADIYQTPRYLVIGTGKKITLECSQTMGHDKMYWYQQDPGMELHLIHYSYGVNSTEKGDLSSESTVSRIRTEHFPLTLESARPSHTSQYLCASGGGINEKLFFGSGTQLSVL.

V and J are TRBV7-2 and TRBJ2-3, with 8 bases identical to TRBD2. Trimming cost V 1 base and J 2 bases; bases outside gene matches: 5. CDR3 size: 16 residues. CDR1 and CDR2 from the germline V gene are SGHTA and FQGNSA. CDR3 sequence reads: CASSLVGGANTDTQYF. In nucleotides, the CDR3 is TGTGCCAGCAGCTTAGTCGGGGGGGCGAACACAGATACGCAGTATTTT.

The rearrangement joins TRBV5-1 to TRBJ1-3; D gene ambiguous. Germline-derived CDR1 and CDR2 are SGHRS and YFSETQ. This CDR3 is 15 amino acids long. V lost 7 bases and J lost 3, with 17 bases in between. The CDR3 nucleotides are TGCGCCAGCGGCCCTGGAGGGAAGGTTGGAAACACCATATATTTT. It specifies CASGPGGKVGNTIYF.

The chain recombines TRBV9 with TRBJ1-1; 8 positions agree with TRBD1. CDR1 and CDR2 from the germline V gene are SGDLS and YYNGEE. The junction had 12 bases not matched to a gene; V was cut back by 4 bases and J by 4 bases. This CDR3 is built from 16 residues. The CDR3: CASSPRGPGGVTEAFF. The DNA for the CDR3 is TGTGCCAGCAGCCCCAGGGGGCCAGGGGGCGTCACTGAAGCTTTCTTT.

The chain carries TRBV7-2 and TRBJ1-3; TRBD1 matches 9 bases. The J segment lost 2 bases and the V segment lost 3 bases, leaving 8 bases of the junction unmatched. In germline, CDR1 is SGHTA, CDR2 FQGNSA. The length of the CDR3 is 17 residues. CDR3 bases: TGTGCCAGCAGCTTGGTAGGACAGGGGAGCCCTGGAAACACCATATATTTT. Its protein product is CASSLVGQGSPGNTIYF.

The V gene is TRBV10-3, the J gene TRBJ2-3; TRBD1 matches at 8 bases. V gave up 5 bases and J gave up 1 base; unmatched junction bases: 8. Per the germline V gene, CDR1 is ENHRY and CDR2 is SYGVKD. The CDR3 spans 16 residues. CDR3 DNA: TGTGCCATCAGTTCCGGGACAGGCCTCCGCACAGATACGCAGTATTTT. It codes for CAISSGTGLRTDTQYF.

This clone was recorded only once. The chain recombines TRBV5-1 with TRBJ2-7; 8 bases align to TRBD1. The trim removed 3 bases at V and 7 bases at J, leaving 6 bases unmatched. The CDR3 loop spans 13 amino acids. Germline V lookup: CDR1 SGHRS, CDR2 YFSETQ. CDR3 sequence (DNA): TGCGCCAGCAGCTACGGACAGGGTAGAGAGCAGTACTTC. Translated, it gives CASSYGQGREQYF.

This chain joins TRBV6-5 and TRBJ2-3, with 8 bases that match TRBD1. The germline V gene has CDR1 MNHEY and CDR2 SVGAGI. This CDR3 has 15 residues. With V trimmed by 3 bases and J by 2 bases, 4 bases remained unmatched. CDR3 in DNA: TGTGCCAGCAGTTATGGGACAGGATACACAGATACGCAGTATTTT. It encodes CASSYGTGYTDTQYF.

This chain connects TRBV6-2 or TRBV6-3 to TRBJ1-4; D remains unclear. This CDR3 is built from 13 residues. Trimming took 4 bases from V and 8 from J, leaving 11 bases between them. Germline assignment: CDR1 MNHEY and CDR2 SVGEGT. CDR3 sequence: CASSSWQFEKLFF. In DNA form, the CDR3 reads TGTGCCAGCAGTTCGTGGCAGTTCGAAAAACTGTTTTTT.

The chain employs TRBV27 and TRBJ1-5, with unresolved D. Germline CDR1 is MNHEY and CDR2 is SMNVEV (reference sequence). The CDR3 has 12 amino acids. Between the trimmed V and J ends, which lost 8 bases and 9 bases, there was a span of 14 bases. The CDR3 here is CASGVLAGPQHF. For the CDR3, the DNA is TGTGCCAGCGGGGTCCTAGCAGGGCCCCAGCATTTT.

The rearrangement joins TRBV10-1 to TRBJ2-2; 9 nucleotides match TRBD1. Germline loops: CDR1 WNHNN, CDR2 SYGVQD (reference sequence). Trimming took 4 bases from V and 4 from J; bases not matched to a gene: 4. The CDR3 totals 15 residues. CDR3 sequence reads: CASSAEDRGTGELFF. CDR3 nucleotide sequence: TGCGCCAGCAGTGCGGAGGACAGGGGCACCGGGGAGCTGTTTTTT.

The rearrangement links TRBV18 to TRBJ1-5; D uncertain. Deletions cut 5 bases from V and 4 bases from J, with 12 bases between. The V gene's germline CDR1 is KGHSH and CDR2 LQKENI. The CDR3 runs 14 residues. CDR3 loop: CASSDQRFNQPQHF. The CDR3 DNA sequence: TGTGCCAGCTCAGACCAGAGGTTTAATCAGCCCCAGCATTTT. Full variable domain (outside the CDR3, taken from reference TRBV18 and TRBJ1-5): NAGVMQNPRHLVRRRGQEARLRCSPMKGHSHVYWYRQLPEEGLKFMVYLQKENIIDESGMPKERFSAEFPKEGPSILRIQQVVRGDSAAYFCASSDQRFNQPQHFGDGTRLSIL.

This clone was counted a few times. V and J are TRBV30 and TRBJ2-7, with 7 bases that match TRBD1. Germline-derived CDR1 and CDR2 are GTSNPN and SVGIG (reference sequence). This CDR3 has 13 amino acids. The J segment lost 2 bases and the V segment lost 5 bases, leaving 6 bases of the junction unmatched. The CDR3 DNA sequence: TGTGCCTGGGACCAACAGGGGACCTACGAGCAGTACTTC. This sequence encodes CAWDQQGTYEQYF.

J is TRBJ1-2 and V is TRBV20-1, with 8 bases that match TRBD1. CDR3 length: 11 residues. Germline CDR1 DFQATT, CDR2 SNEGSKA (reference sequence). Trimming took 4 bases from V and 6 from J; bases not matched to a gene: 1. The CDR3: CSAKTGDGYTF. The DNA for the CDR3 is TGCAGTGCTAAGACAGGGGATGGCTACACCTTC.

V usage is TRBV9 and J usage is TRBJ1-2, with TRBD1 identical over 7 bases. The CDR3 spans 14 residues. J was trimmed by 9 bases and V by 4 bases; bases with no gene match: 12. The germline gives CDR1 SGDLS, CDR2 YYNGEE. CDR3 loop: CASSTGQDTGSYTF. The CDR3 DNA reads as TGTGCCAGCAGCACCGGACAGGACACAGGGAGCTACACCTTC.

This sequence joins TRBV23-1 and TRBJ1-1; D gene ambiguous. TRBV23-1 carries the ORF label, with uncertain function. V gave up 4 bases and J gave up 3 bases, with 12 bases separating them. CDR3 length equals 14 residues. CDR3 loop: CASSPCVLDTEAFF. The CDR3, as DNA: TGCGCCAGCAGTCCCTGCGTCTTGGACACTGAAGCTTTCTTT.

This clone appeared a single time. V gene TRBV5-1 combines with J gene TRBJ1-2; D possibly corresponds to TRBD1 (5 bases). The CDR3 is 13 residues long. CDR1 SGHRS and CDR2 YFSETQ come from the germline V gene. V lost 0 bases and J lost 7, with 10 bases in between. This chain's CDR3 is CASSLGWGGGYTF. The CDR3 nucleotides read TGCGCCAGCAGCTTGGGGTGGGGCGGTGGCTACACCTTC. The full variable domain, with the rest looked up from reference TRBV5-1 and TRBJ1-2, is KAGVTQTPRYLIKTRGQQVTLSCSPISGHRSVSWYQQTPGQGLQFLFEYFSETQRNKGNFPGRFSGRQFSNSRSEMNVSTLELGDSALYLCASSLGWGGGYTFGSGTRLTVV.

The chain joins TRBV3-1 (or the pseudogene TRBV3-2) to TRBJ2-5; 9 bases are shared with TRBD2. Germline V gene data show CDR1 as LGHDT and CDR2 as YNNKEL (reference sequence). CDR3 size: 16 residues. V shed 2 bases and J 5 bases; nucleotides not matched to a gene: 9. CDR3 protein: CASSQRAGGPRETQYF. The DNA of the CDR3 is TGTGCCAGCAGCCAACGGGCGGGGGGGCCTCGGGAGACCCAGTACTTC.

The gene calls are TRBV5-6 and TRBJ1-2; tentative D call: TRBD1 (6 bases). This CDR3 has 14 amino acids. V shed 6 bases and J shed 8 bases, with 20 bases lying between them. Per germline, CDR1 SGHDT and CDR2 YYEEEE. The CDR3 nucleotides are TGTGCCAGCACCTACCAGGGGTTCCCTAGAGGCTACACCTTC. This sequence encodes CASTYQGFPRGYTF.